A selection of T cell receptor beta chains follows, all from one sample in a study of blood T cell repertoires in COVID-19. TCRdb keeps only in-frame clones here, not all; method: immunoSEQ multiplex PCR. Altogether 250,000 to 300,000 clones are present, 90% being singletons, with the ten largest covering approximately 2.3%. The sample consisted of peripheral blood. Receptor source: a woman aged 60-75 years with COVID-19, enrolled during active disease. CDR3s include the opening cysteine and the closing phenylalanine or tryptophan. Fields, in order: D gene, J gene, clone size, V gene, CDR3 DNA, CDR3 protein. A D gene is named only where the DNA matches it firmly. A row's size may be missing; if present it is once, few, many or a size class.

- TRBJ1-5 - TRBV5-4 TGTGCCAGCAGCTTGGGGGGCGGCAGGACCCAGCCCCAGCATTTT CASSLGGGRTQPQHF
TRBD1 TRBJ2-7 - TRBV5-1 TGCGCCAGCAGCGAAGGGACAGCTTCCTCCTACGAGCAGTACTTC CASSEGTASSYEQYF
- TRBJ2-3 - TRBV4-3 TGCGCCAGCAGCCAAGATGAGTGGATGCGGCAAGATACGCAGTATTTT CASSQDEWMRQDTQYF
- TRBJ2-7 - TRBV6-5 TGTGCCAGCAGGGACTCCGGGACAACACCTACCGAGCAGTACTTC CASRDSGTTPTEQYF
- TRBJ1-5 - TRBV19 TGTGCCAGTAGTATAAGGGGTAATGGGAATCAGCCCCAGCATTTT CASSIRGNGNQPQHF
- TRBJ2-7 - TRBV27 TGTGCCAGCAGTTTAGGGCTGACCTCCGAGCAGTACTTC CASSLGLTSEQYF
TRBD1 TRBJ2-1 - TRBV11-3 TGTGCCAGCAGCCCAAACGGACAGGGGACGGGCAATGAGCAGTTCTTC CASSPNGQGTGNEQFF
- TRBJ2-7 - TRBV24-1 TGTGCCACCAAACAGGACCCCTTATACCCCTACTACGAGCAGTACTTC CATKQDPLYPYYEQYF
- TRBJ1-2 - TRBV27 TGTGCCAGCAGTTTCGCAGGGCGCACTAACTATGGCTACACCTTC CASSFAGRTNYGYTF
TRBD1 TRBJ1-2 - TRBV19 TGTGCCAGTAGTACAAGGGGACAGGGGGTCTATGGCTACACCTTC CASSTRGQGVYGYTF
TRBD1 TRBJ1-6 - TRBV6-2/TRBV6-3 TGTGCCAGCAGTTACCCAAGGACATGGGGACAGGGAGACTCACCCCTCCACTTT CASSYPRTWGQGDSPLHF
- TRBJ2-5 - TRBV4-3 TGCGCCAGCAGCCAAGATACAGGGTTGGGGGAGACCCAGTACTTC CASSQDTGLGETQYF
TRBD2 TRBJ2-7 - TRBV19 TGTGCCAGTAGTGCCTCCGGGACTAGCAGCTCCTACGAGCAGTACTTC CASSASGTSSSYEQYF
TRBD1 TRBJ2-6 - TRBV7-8 TGTGCCAGCAGCCCCCGGGACAGGGTCTCTGGGGCCAACGTCCTGACTTTC CASSPRDRVSGANVLTF
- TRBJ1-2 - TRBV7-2 TGTGCCAGCAGCCCAGTGACACCTTCCTATGGCTACACCTTC CASSPVTPSYGYTF
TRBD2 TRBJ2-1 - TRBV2 TGTGCCAGCACATTAGCGGGGGTTCGCTACAATGAGCAGTTCTTC CASTLAGVRYNEQFF
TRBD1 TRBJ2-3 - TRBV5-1 TGCGCCAGCAGCTTGGAGGGACAGGGCCCAGATACGCAGTATTTT CASSLEGQGPDTQYF
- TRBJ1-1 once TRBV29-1 TGCAGCGCTACGACAGGGAACACTGAAGCTTTCTTT CSATTGNTEAFF
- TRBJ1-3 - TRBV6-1 TGTGCCCTGGGAGGGGAATCTGGAAACACCATATATTTT CALGGESGNTIYF
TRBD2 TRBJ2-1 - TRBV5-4 TGTGCCAGCAGCTTGGTCGGGGGGGACTTGAATGAGCAGTTCTTC CASSLVGGDLNEQFF
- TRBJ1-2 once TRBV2 TGTGCCAGCAGTGCGGCAGGGAACTATGGCTACACCTTC CASSAAGNYGYTF
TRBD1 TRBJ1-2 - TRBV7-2 TGTGCCAGCAGCTTAACAGGGGTACAAAGGTTCGGAGGCTACACCTTC CASSLTGVQRFGGYTF
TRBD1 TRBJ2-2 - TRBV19 TGTGCCAGTAGACTAGGGACAGGGAACACCGGGGAGCTGTTTTTT CASRLGTGNTGELFF
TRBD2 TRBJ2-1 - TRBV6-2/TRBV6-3 TGTGCCAGCAGTTACTCATCTAGCGGGGATTCTAGTGAGCAGTTCTTC CASSYSSSGDSSEQFF
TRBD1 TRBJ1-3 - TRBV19 TGTGCCAGTAGGACCAGGGGGGACAACACCATATATTTT CASRTRGDNTIYF
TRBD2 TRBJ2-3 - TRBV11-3 TGTGCCAGCGCTAGCGGGGGTGATACGCAGTATTTT CASASGGDTQYF
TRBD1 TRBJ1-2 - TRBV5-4 TGTGCCAGCAGCTTGGATCCCTATGGGACAGGGGGCATCTTGGAGGGCTACACCTTC CASSLDPYGTGGILEGYTF